A single sample gave rise to the 6 T cell receptor beta chains below, sequenced in a study of T cell repertoires in cytomegalovirus infection. These receptors are not linked to any known antigen. TCRdb itself ran the reads through MiXCR, one entry per CDR3 protein. The sample has 70,000 to 95,000 distinct CDR3 sequences, about 29% seen once; the top ten hold less than 75%. The material sequenced was CD8+ T cells from cultured PBMCs, taken from culture after CMV antigen stimulation. The origin of the receptors is a human donor in good health (CMV status not recorded). Some clones in this sample may be carry-over from other donors' samples.

This clonotype has only a few counts. This rearrangement joins TRBV19 to TRBJ2-5, with 8 bases aligning to TRBD2. From germline, CDR1 is LNHDA and CDR2 SQIVND (reference sequence). J lost 4 bases, V lost 7 bases, and 11 bases had no gene match. The CDR3 consists of 15 residues. CDR3 in amino acids: CASTPGGGFGETQYF. The CDR3 DNA reads as TGTGCCAGTACCCCGGGAGGGGGTTTCGGAGAGACCCAGTACTTC.

This clonotype was seen ten or more times. The J gene is TRBJ1-5, the V gene TRBV12-3 or TRBV12-4, with a weak D call TRBD1 (6 bases). This CDR3 has 14 amino acids. Deletions cut 5 bases from V and 3 bases from J, with 11 bases between. CDR3 sequence (DNA): TGTGCCAGCAGTCAGGACAGCTACAATCAGCCCCAGCATTTT. It specifies CASSQDSYNQPQHF.

The rearrangement links TRBV20-1 to TRBJ1-2; the D gene is possibly TRBD1 (5 bases). The CDR3 length is 16 residues. V gave up 0 bases and J gave up 5 bases, with 19 bases separating them. Per germline, CDR1 DFQATT and CDR2 SNEGSKA (reference sequence). CDR3 nucleotides: TGCAGTGCTAGAGATAAGGGACCCGGGCGGGAATATGGCTACACCTTC. Translated, it gives CSARDKGPGREYGYTF.

This sequence joins TRBV4-2 and TRBJ1-4, with D hard to call. This CDR3 has 15 residues. Between the trimmed V and J ends, which lost 0 bases and 1 base, there was a span of 6 bases. The germline CDR1 and CDR2 sequences are LGHNA and YNFKEQ. This CDR3 is CASSQDKGTNEKLFF. CDR3 bases: TGTGCCAGCAGCCAAGACAAGGGAACTAATGAAAAACTGTTTTTT.

This clonotype was counted at least ten times. The chain recombines TRBV5-1 with TRBJ1-1; perhaps TRBD1 as D (5 bases). V lost 5 bases and J lost 4, with 21 bases in between. From germline, CDR1 is SGHRS and CDR2 YFSETQ. The CDR3 sequence is 16 residues long. Here the CDR3 reads CASSKSPRGEGTEAFF. The DNA for the CDR3 is TGCGCCAGCAGTAAAAGTCCTCGGGGCGAGGGCACTGAAGCTTTCTTT.

V is TRBV11-2 and J is TRBJ2-3; 8 bases map to TRBD2. From germline, CDR1 is SGHAT and CDR2 FQNNGV. The CDR3 loop spans 17 amino acids. With V trimmed by 7 bases and J by 3 bases, 15 bases remained unmatched. The CDR3 loop reads CASTKPSGLVPTDTQYF. The CDR3 DNA is TGTGCCAGCACCAAACCCTCGGGACTAGTTCCGACAGATACGCAGTATTTT.